This TCR beta chain was obtained from a study of T cells in Graves' hyperthyroidism and ophthalmopathy. Study observations and caveats: In blood, most of the thyroid clonotypes expanded above 0.001 were also present.

This clonotype was observed at least ten times. Its matching antigen is unknown. RNA transcripts yielded amplified TCR beta CDR3 regions. A first-round RT-PCR of the TCR CDR3 used the HTBI primer set. One entry per CDR3 protein results from TCRdb running MiXCR on the multiplex PCR reads. The repertoire holds fewer than 350,000 distinct CDR3 sequences, with more than 10% as singletons. Germline assignment: CDR1 SQVTM and CDR2 ANQGSEA. V gave up 4 bases and J gave up 5 bases, with 21 bases separating them. CDR3 size: 15 residues. Newly diagnosed patients aged 18 to 65 had hyperthyroidism of under 2 months' duration. The blood sample dates from first hyperthyroidism diagnosis, preceding any ophthalmopathy symptoms.

The specimen was blood. The sequence derives from a woman aged 25 to 45 with Graves' hyperthyroidism that later progressed to Graves' ophthalmopathy. The rearrangement links TRBV29-1 to TRBJ2-7; the D call may be TRBD1 or TRBD2 (5 bases each). The CDR3 spells CSVARGAGSPDEQYF. Here the CDR3 DNA reads TGCAGCGTTGCGAGGGGTGCAGGGTCTCCAGACGAGCAGTACTTC.